A selection of T cell receptor beta chains follows, all from one sample in a study of CD8 T cells in ankylosing spondylitis. TCRdb redid the calling of the 5' RACE reads with MiXCR, one entry per CDR3 protein. The top ten hold about 1% of the sample, which has just under 350,000 distinct CDR3 sequences, roughly 14% seen once. Input material: blood, either unsorted or a sorted T cell fraction (not recorded which). The source is a male donor with ankylosing spondylitis or in good health (not recorded which). CDR3s include the opening cysteine and the closing phenylalanine or tryptophan. The D gene is left open where the match is weak. A clone size is listed for some rows: how often the clone was seen (once, few, many), or a class if it is expanded.

CDR3 DNA,CDR3 protein,V gene,J gene,D gene,clone size
TGCGCCAGCAGCTCGGGACAGGGAGGTGGCTACACCTTC,CASSSGQGGGYTF,TRBV5-1,TRBJ1-2,TRBD1,-
TGTGCCAGCAGCTCACAACTGGCGGCAGCCAAAAACATTCAGTACTTC,CASSSQLAAAKNIQYF,TRBV7-9,TRBJ2-4,-,-
TGCGCCAGCAGCCAAGCCTCGGACAGGGTGAGGAACGAGCAGTACTTC,CASSQASDRVRNEQYF,TRBV4-1,TRBJ2-7,TRBD1,few
TGCGCCAGCAGACCACCTACAGGGGGTGGTGAGACCCAGTACTTC,CASRPPTGGGETQYF,TRBV5-1,TRBJ2-5,TRBD1,-
TGTGCCAGCAGCTATTTCACCGGGGAGCTGTTTTTT,CASSYFTGELFF,TRBV11-2,TRBJ2-2,-,-
TGCGCCAGCAGCCAAGGGGACGGGGGGGGAACTAATGAGCAGTTCTTC,CASSQGDGGGTNEQFF,TRBV4-1,TRBJ2-1,TRBD2,few
TGTGCCAGCAGTTTAACAGCGGGAGGCGGTGAGCAGTTCTTC,CASSLTAGGGEQFF,TRBV12-3/TRBV12-4,TRBJ2-1,TRBD2,-
TGCAGCTCTGGACTAGCGGGCACAGATACGCAGTATTTT,CSSGLAGTDTQYF,TRBV29-1,TRBJ2-3,TRBD2,-
TGCGCCAGCAGCCAGGGGGTGGGGGGGCTCGACACTGAAGCTTTCTTT,CASSQGVGGLDTEAFF,TRBV4-1,TRBJ1-1,-,few
TGCGCCAGCAGCTTCGCGAGCCCTAATGAAAAACTGTTTTTT,CASSFASPNEKLFF,TRBV5-1,TRBJ1-4,-,-
TGTGCCAGTAGACACCTCTTAAGGGGCTCCAATTCACCCCTCCACTTT,CASRHLLRGSNSPLHF,TRBV19,TRBJ1-6,-,-
TGCGCCAGCAGCTTGAGGGGGGTCCCCTCCTACAATGAGCAGTTCTTC,CASSLRGVPSYNEQFF,TRBV5-1,TRBJ2-1,-,-
TGTGCCAGCAGCCAACCGTTCGACGGGGGATTAGGAGATGAGCAGTTCTTC,CASSQPFDGGLGDEQFF,TRBV12-3/TRBV12-4,TRBJ2-1,-,few
TGTGCCACCAGCAGAGATAAGGGCTCCTACGAGCAGTACTTC,CATSRDKGSYEQYF,TRBV15,TRBJ2-7,-,many
TGTGCCAGCACTGGTCTAGCGGGGCCCCGCACAGATACGCAGTATTTT,CASTGLAGPRTDTQYF,TRBV21-1,TRBJ2-3,-,-
TGTGCCAGCAGCCGGGGACAGGCGAGTACCGGCGAGCAGTACTTC,CASSRGQASTGEQYF,TRBV3-1,TRBJ2-7,TRBD1,once
TGCGCCAGCAGCAACGCCGGCGCTGGCTACGAGCAGTACTTC,CASSNAGAGYEQYF,TRBV5-1,TRBJ2-7,-,-
TGCAGTGCTTCGGGGGGGGTCACAGATACGCAGTATTTT,CSASGGVTDTQYF,TRBV20-1,TRBJ2-3,TRBD2,many
TGCGCCAGCAGCCAGCCCCGCGACAGGGCCAATGAGCAGTTCTTC,CASSQPRDRANEQFF,TRBV4-1,TRBJ2-1,TRBD1,-
TGCAGCGTCCACCAGCCAGGCGGGGCTCCCTACGAGCAGTACTTC,CSVHQPGGAPYEQYF,TRBV29-1,TRBJ2-7,-,-
TGTGCCAGCAGCCAGGGTCAACTGTTCTATGGCTACACCTTC,CASSQGQLFYGYTF,TRBV12-3/TRBV12-4,TRBJ1-2,-,many
TGTGCCAGCAGCCACGGCCTAGCGGGAGCGAATGAGCAGTTCTTC,CASSHGLAGANEQFF,TRBV14,TRBJ2-1,TRBD2,few
TGCGCCAGCAGCCAAGACGCCCCGGGGGCGAACACCGGGGAGCTGTTTTTT,CASSQDAPGANTGELFF,TRBV4-1,TRBJ2-2,-,few
TGCGCCAGCAGCTTGCCGGGGGAGGGTCCCTACAATGAGCAGTTCTTC,CASSLPGEGPYNEQFF,TRBV5-1,TRBJ2-1,TRBD2,few
TGCGCCATGGGCAGGGAGGCGCAAGAGACCCAGTACTTC,CAMGREAQETQYF,TRBV5-1,TRBJ2-5,-,-
TGTGCCAGCCGGGGCCGAGGCTTTGTGGAGCAGTACTTC,CASRGRGFVEQYF,TRBV6-1,TRBJ2-7,-,-
TGTGCCACCAGCATCACCGAATGGGGTTTGGACTATGGCTACACCTTC,CATSITEWGLDYGYTF,TRBV15,TRBJ1-2,-,-
TGTGCCAGCAGCCAAGATCTGGGGGCTAGTAATGGCTACACCTTC,CASSQDLGASNGYTF,TRBV3-1,TRBJ1-2,-,-
TGTGCCAGCAGTCAGCAGGGGACTGAAGCTTTCTTT,CASSQQGTEAFF,TRBV28,TRBJ1-1,-,few
TGTGCCAGCTCCCCCCGCCCGGGACCCCGGAACACTGAAGCTTTCTTT,CASSPRPGPRNTEAFF,TRBV18,TRBJ1-1,-,few
TGCAGCGTTGGGGGACAGGGGAACTACAATGAGCAGTTCTTC,CSVGGQGNYNEQFF,TRBV29-1,TRBJ2-1,TRBD1,many
TGTGCCAGCAGTAGACTAGGGTTGAACATTCAGTACTTC,CASSRLGLNIQYF,TRBV12-3/TRBV12-4,TRBJ2-4,-,-
TGTGCCAGCACTGGTGGGAGTAGGACCGGGGAGCTGTTTTTT,CASTGGSRTGELFF,TRBV6-1,TRBJ2-2,-,few
TGTGCCAGCAGCCTAGGGAGGCAAGATACGCAGTATTTT,CASSLGRQDTQYF,TRBV3-1,TRBJ2-3,-,few
TGTGCCAGCAGTGAGGGACAGACTGGAAACACCATATATTTT,CASSEGQTGNTIYF,TRBV25-1,TRBJ1-3,TRBD1,few
TGCAGTGCTAGAGCGGGACTAGCTTTTCAAGAGACCCAGTACTTC,CSARAGLAFQETQYF,TRBV20-1,TRBJ2-5,TRBD2,-
TGCAGTGCTGGAGGGGGGGCTGCAGATACGCAGTATTTT,CSAGGGAADTQYF,TRBV20-1,TRBJ2-3,-,many
TGTGCCAGCAGCGATCGGGGGGGCAATACCGGGGAGCTGTTTTTT,CASSDRGGNTGELFF,TRBV7-2,TRBJ2-2,TRBD2,few
TGCAGTGCTAGGACCGGGACACCAAAAACAGATACGCAGTATTTT,CSARTGTPKTDTQYF,TRBV20-1,TRBJ2-3,-,few
TGCGCCAGCAGTCAAGAAAGGGGACTAGCGGGGGGGCAGTCAGATACGCAGTATTTT,CASSQERGLAGGQSDTQYF,TRBV4-1,TRBJ2-3,TRBD2,few
TGTGCCAGCAGCCAAGAACTGACAGATCTATACGAGCAGTACTTC,CASSQELTDLYEQYF,TRBV3-1,TRBJ2-7,-,few
TGCGCCAGCAAGCGCGATTACCCTGAAGAGACCCAGTACTTC,CASKRDYPEETQYF,TRBV5-1,TRBJ2-5,-,few
TGCGCCAGCAGCTACCGGACAGGGGGAAATCACAACTATGGCTACACCTTC,CASSYRTGGNHNYGYTF,TRBV5-1,TRBJ1-2,TRBD1,many
TGTGCCAGCACCTTAGGAGGGGGGTCCTACAATGAGCAGTTCTTC,CASTLGGGSYNEQFF,TRBV12-3/TRBV12-4,TRBJ2-1,-,few
TGCGCCAGCAGCCCCCTAATAGGGCCCAGTGGGGGCTACACCTTC,CASSPLIGPSGGYTF,TRBV5-1,TRBJ1-2,-,few
TGTGCCAGCAGTCTGGGACAGGGGGCGAGTGGGGCCAACGTCCTGACTTTC,CASSLGQGASGANVLTF,TRBV27,TRBJ2-6,TRBD1,many
TGTGCCAGCATGGCCCCGCGTCAGCCCCAGCATTTT,CASMAPRQPQHF,TRBV6-6,TRBJ1-5,-,-
TGTGCCAGCACGGCACAGGCGGGGGAGACCCAGTACTTC,CASTAQAGETQYF,TRBV2,TRBJ2-5,-,-
TGTGCCAGCAGCCGGACTAGCCGAGGAGATACGCAGTATTTT,CASSRTSRGDTQYF,TRBV12-3/TRBV12-4,TRBJ2-3,TRBD2,-
TGCAGCGCAGGACAGCCCAATCAGCCCCAGCATTTT,CSAGQPNQPQHF,TRBV20-1,TRBJ1-5,-,many